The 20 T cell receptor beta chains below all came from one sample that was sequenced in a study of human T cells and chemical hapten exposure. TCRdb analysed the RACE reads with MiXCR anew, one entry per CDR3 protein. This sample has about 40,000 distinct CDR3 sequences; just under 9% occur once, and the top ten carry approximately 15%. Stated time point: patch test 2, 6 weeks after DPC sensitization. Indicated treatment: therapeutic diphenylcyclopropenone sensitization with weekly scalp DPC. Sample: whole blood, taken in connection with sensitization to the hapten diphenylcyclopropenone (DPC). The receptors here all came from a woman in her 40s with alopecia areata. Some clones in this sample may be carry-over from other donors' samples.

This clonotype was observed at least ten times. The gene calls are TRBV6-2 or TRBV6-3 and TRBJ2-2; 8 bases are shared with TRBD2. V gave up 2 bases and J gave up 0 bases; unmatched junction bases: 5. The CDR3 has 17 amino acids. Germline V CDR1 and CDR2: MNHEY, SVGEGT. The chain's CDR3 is CASSYRRAGANTGELFF. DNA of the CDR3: TGTGCCAGCAGTTACAGGAGAGCGGGGGCGAACACCGGGGAGCTGTTTTTT.

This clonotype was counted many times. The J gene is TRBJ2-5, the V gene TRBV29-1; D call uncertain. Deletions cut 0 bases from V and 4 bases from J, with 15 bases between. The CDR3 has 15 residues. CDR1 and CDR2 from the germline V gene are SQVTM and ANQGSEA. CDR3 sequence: CSVEELQRLGETQYF. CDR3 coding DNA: TGCAGCGTTGAAGAATTACAGAGGTTAGGAGAGACCCAGTACTTC.

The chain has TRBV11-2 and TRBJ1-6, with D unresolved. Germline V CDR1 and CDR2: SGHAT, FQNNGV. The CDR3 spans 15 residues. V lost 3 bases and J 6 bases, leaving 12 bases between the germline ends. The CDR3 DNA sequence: TGTGCCAGCAGCTTCACAGCTGGAGGTAATTCACCCCTCCACTTT. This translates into CASSFTAGGNSPLHF. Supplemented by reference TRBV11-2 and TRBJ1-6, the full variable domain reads EAGVAQSPRYKIIEKRQSVAFWCNPISGHATLYWYQQILGQGPKLLIQFQNNGVVDDSQLPKDRFSAERLKGVDSTLKIQPAKLEDSAVYLCASSFTAGGNSPLHFGNGTRLTVT.

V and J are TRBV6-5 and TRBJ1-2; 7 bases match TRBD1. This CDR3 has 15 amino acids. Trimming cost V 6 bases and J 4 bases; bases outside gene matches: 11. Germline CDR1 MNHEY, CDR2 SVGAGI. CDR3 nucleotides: TGTGCCAGCAGGCCATACCCGGGACAGATCTATGGCTACACCTTC. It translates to CASRPYPGQIYGYTF.

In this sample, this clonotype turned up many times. CDR3 DNA sequence: TGTGCCAGCTCACCCATAAGGGGACAGAACACTGAAGCTTTCTTT. As protein: CASSPIRGQNTEAFF. The rearrangement links TRBV18 to TRBJ1-1, with TRBD1 as a possible D gene (6 bases). Trimming left V 3 bases short and J 1 base short, with 12 bases between. The CDR3 loop spans 15 amino acids. Germline values: CDR1 KGHSH, CDR2 LQKENI.

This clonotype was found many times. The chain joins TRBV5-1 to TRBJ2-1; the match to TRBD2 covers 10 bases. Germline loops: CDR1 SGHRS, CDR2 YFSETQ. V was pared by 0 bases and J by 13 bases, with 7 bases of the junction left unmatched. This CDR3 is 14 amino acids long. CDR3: CASSLASSGGGQFF. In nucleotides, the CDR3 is TGCGCCAGCAGCTTGGCGTCTAGCGGGGGCGGACAGTTCTTC.

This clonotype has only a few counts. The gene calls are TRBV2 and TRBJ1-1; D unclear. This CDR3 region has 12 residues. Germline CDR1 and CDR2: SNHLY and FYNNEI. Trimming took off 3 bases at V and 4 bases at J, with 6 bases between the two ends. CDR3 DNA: TGTGCCAGCAGTGAGGTGGCCACTGAAGCTTTCTTT. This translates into CASSEVATEAFF. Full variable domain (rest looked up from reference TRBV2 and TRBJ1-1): EPEVTQTPSHQVTQMGQEVILRCVPISNHLYFYWYRQILGQKVEFLVSFYNNEISEKSEIFDDQFSVERPDGSNFTLKIRSTKLEDSAMYFCASSEVATEAFFGQGTRLTVV.

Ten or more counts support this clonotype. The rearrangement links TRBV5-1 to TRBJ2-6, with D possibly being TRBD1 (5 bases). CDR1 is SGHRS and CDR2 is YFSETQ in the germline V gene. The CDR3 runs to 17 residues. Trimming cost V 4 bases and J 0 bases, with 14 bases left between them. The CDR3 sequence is CASSLRPRASGANVLTF. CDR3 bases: TGCGCCAGCAGCCTACGGCCCAGGGCCTCTGGGGCCAACGTCCTGACTTTC.

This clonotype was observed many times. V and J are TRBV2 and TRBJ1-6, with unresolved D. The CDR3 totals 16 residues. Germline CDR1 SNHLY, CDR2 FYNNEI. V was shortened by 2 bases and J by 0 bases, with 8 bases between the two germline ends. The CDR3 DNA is TGTGCCAGCAGTGAAACAGACCTCTCCTATAATTCACCCCTCCACTTT. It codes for CASSETDLSYNSPLHF.

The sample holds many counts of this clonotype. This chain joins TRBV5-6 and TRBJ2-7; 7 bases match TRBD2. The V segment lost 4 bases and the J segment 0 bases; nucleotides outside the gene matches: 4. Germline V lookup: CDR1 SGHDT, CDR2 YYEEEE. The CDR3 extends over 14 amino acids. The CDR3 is CASSPGLGSYEQYF. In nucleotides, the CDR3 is TGTGCCAGCAGCCCCGGACTAGGCTCCTACGAGCAGTACTTC.

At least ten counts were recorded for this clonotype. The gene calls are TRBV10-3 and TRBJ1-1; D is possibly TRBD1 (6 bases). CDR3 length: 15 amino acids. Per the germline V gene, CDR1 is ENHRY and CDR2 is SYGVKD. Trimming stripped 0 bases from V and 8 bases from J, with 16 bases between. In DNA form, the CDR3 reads TGTGCCATCAGTGAGTCTCTACAGGGAGGTTCAGAAGCTTTCTTT. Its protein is CAISESLQGGSEAFF.

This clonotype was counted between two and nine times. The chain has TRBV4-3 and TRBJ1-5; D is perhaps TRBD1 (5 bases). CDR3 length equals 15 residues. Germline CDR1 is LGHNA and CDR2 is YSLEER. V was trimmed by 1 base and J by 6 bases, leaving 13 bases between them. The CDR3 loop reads CASSQGVGQGQPQHF. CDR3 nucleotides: TGCGCCAGCAGCCAAGGCGTAGGGCAGGGTCAGCCCCAGCATTTT.

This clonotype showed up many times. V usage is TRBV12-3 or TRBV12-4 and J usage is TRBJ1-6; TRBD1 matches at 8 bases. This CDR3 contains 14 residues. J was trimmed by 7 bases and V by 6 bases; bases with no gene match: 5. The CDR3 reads CASRRTGKNSPLHF. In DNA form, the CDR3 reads TGTGCCAGCAGAAGGACAGGGAAAAATTCACCCCTCCACTTT.

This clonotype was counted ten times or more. This chain's CDR3 is CASSPPRVAVEAFF. The CDR3, as DNA: TGTGCCAGCAGTCCGCCCAGGGTCGCTGTTGAAGCTTTCTTT. The chain combines TRBV28 with TRBJ1-1, with a tentative D call TRBD1 (5 bases). This CDR3 region has 14 residues. V was clipped by 5 bases and J by 7 bases, with 17 bases between them. CDR1 and CDR2 from the germline V gene are MDHEN and SYDVKM. Full variable domain (outside the CDR3, taken from reference TRBV28 and TRBJ1-1): DVKVTQSSRYLVKRTGEKVFLECVQDMDHENMFWYRQDPGLGLRLIYFSYDVKMKEKGDIPEGYSVSREKKERFSLILESASTNQTSMYLCASSPPRVAVEAFFGQGTRLTVV.

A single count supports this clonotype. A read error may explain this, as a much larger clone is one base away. CDR3 sequence (DNA): TGTGTCAGCAGCTTGACAGTCACAGATACGCAGTATTTT. It codes for CVSSLTVTDTQYF. V usage is TRBV7-9 and J usage is TRBJ2-3; possibly TRBD1 for D (5 bases). The V gene's germline CDR1 is SEHNR and CDR2 FQNEAQ (reference sequence). CDR3 size: 13 residues.

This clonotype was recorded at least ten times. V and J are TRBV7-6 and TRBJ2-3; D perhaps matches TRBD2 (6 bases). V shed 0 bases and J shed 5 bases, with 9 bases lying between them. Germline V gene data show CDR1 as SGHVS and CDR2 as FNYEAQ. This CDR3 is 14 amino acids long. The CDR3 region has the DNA TGTGCCAGCAGCTTAGCGGGGGGTGAAGATACGCAGTATTTT. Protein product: CASSLAGGEDTQYF.

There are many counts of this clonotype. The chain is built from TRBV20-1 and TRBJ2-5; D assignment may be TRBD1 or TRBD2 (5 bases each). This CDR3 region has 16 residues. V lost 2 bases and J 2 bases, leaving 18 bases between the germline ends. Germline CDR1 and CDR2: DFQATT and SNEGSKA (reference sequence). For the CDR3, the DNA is TGCAGTGCTAGACGCCGGGGCGCGACCCGGCAAGAGACCCAGTACTTC. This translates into CSARRRGATRQETQYF.

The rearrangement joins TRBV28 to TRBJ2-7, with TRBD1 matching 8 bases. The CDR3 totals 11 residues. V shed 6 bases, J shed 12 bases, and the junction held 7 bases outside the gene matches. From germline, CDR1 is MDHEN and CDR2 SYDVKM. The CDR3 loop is CASRTGTGWYF. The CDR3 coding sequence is TGTGCCAGCAGAACCGGGACAGGCTGGTACTTC.

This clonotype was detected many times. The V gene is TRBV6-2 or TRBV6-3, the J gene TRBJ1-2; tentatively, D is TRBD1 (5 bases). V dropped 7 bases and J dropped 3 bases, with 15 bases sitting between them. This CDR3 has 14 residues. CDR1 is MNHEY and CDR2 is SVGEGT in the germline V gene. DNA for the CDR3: TGTGCCAGCAAGTCCCCCGACAGACACTATGGCTACACCTTC. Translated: CASKSPDRHYGYTF.

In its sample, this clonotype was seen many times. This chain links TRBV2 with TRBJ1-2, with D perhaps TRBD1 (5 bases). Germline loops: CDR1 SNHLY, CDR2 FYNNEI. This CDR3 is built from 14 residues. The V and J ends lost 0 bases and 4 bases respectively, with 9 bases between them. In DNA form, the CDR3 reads TGTGCCAGCAGTGAAGCGCGGGGACTCTATGGCTACACCTTC. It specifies CASSEARGLYGYTF.